The rows below give T cell receptor beta chains drawn from one sample of a study of beta chain features in type 1 diabetes. Method: immunoSEQ multiplex PCR; TCRdb's copy keeps in-frame clones and lacks some. The sample lists about 340,000 clones, around 9.7% seen once, with roughly 0.99% in the top ten. The sample was central memory CD4+ T cells from blood. The source is a man aged 30-40 years with type 1 diabetes. The CDR3 runs from the conserved cysteine through the conserved F or W. Each record gives: CDR3 protein, CDR3 DNA, D gene, J gene, clone size, V gene. The D gene is left open where the match is weak. Only part of the rows carry a size: once, few, many, or a class if the clone is expanded.

CASSVVGGNTEAFF TGTGCCAGCAGCGTAGTTGGAGGGAACACTGAAGCTTTCTTT NA TRBJ1-1 once TRBV9
CAWSGQGNEQFF TGTGCCTGGAGTGGTCAGGGCAATGAGCAGTTCTTC NA TRBJ2-1 NA TRBV30
CASSLEIDRATQYF TGTGCCAGCAGCTTGGAAATCGACAGGGCAACCCAGTACTTC TRBD1 TRBJ2-5 NA TRBV5-4
CASSSAGQGVNYGYTF TGTGCCAGCAGCTCCGCGGGACAGGGCGTTAACTATGGCTACACCTTC TRBD1 TRBJ1-2 many TRBV7-9
CASSFGRDGTQYF TGTGCCAGTAGTTTTGGCAGGGATGGGACCCAGTACTTC NA TRBJ2-5 NA TRBV19
CASSLQGRSSGNTIYF TGTGCCAGCAGCCTTCAAGGGCGGAGCTCTGGAAACACCATATATTTT NA TRBJ1-3 NA TRBV27
CASSPYKPPEAFF TGTGCCAGCAGTCCTTACAAGCCCCCTGAAGCTTTCTTT NA TRBJ1-1 NA TRBV27
CASSLDPVRQGSGANVLTF TGCGCCAGCAGCTTGGATCCCGTGCGACAGGGCTCTGGGGCCAACGTCCTGACTTTC TRBD1 TRBJ2-6 few TRBV5-1
CASSLAFSLGNSPLHF TGTGCCAGCAGCTTAGCTTTCTCCCTTGGGAATTCACCCCTCCACTTT NA TRBJ1-6 few TRBV7-8
CASSQGLRNQPQHF TGTGCCAGCAGCCAGGGGTTGCGCAATCAGCCCCAGCATTTT NA TRBJ1-5 few TRBV2
CASSSQADGYTF TGTGCCAGCAGCTCCCAGGCGGATGGCTACACCTTC NA TRBJ1-2 few TRBV9
CASSDRVDQETQYF TGTGCCAGCAGTGACAGGGTTGACCAAGAGACCCAGTACTTC NA TRBJ2-5 few TRBV2
CASSPGQLSNTGELFF TGTGCCAGCAGCCCCGGACAGCTATCAAACACCGGGGAGCTGTTTTTT NA TRBJ2-2 NA TRBV4-2
CASSSGSGQLNYGYTF TGTGCCAGCAGCTCAGGTTCAGGGCAGCTTAACTATGGCTACACCTTC NA TRBJ1-2 few TRBV9
CASSQDSGPLRYEQYF TGCGCCAGCAGCCAAGATTCCGGACCCTTACGCTACGAGCAGTACTTC NA TRBJ2-7 NA TRBV4-1
CASSPHQNYGYTF TGTGCCAGCAGCCCCCACCAAAACTATGGCTACACCTTC NA TRBJ1-2 few TRBV14
CASSYHRPAKNIQYF TGTGCCAGCAGTTATCATCGGCCAGCCAAAAACATTCAGTACTTC NA TRBJ2-4 many TRBV6-9
CASADSSGNTIYF TGTGCCAGCGCCGACAGCTCTGGAAACACCATATATTTT NA TRBJ1-3 many TRBV28
CAIGGSADTQYF TGTGCCATCGGTGGCAGCGCAGATACGCAGTATTTT NA TRBJ2-3 many TRBV10-3
CASSHHSPEAFF TGCGCCAGCAGTCACCACTCCCCTGAAGCTTTCTTT NA TRBJ1-1 many TRBV23-1
CASSRGQNIMNTEAFF TGTGCCAGCAGCCGGGGACAGAACATCATGAACACTGAAGCTTTCTTT TRBD1 TRBJ1-1 few TRBV11-2
CASNPTGRSGANVLTF TGTGCCAGCAACCCGACAGGCCGCTCTGGGGCCAACGTCCTGACTTTC NA TRBJ2-6 few TRBV7-9
CASSQDKGYGYTF TGTGCCAGCAGCCAAGATAAGGGCTATGGCTACACCTTC NA TRBJ1-2 NA TRBV4-2
CASSFKENTEAFF TGTGCCAGCAGTTTCAAGGAGAACACTGAAGCTTTCTTT NA TRBJ1-1 NA TRBV27
CASSATLNEQFF TGTGCCAGCTCGGCAACCCTCAATGAGCAGTTCTTC NA TRBJ2-1 many TRBV18
CASSKAAAGAVNGYEQYF TGTGCCAGCAGCAAAGCGGCAGCAGGGGCGGTAAATGGGTACGAGCAGTACTTC NA TRBJ2-7 few TRBV21-1
CASSPQGGQETQYF TGCGCCAGCAGCCCCCAGGGAGGGCAAGAGACCCAGTACTTC TRBD2 TRBJ2-5 few TRBV5-1
CASSAGGPNNEQFF TGTGCCAGCAGCGCGGGGGGGCCTAACAATGAGCAGTTCTTC TRBD2 TRBJ2-1 few TRBV6-5
CARTQGAAYEQYF TGTGCCAGGACCCAGGGGGCCGCCTACGAGCAGTACTTC TRBD1 TRBJ2-7 few TRBV2
CASSYSVGSYEQYF TGTGCCAGCAGTTACTCGGTAGGGTCCTACGAGCAGTACTTC NA TRBJ2-7 NA TRBV6-5
CASSHRGTSGPDTQYF TGTGCCAGCAGCCACAGGGGGACTAGCGGACCGGATACGCAGTATTTT TRBD2 TRBJ2-3 NA TRBV13
CASSLAQETQYF TGTGCCAGCAGCTTAGCCCAAGAGACCCAGTACTTC NA TRBJ2-5 few TRBV7-2
CASSQTGGLQETQYF TGCGCCAGCAGCCAAACCGGGGGACTACAAGAGACCCAGTACTTC TRBD2 TRBJ2-5 NA TRBV5-1
CASSPSGVSYNEQFF TGTGCCAGCAGCCCTAGCGGGGTGTCCTACAATGAGCAGTTCTTC TRBD2 TRBJ2-1 NA TRBV5-4
CASTWTLTSYEQYF TGTGCCAGCACCTGGACGCTTACCTCCTACGAGCAGTACTTC NA TRBJ2-7 few TRBV2
CASSQDWEIDDNEQFF TGTGCCAGCAGCCAAGATTGGGAAATAGATGACAATGAGCAGTTCTTC NA TRBJ2-1 NA TRBV14
CSVLGSGNSYEQYF TGCAGCGTTTTGGGGTCAGGGAATTCCTACGAGCAGTACTTC NA TRBJ2-7 NA TRBV29-1
CASSSGGSSYNEQFF TGCGCCAGCAGTTCGGGGGGTAGCTCCTACAATGAGCAGTTCTTC TRBD2 TRBJ2-1 NA TRBV5-1
CASSLRGPDTQYF TGCGCCAGCAGCTTGAGGGGTCCAGATACGCAGTATTTT NA TRBJ2-3 NA TRBV5-1
CASNRAGYNSPLHF TGTGCCAGCAACCGAGCGGGATATAATTCACCCCTCCACTTT NA TRBJ1-6 few TRBV13
CATSRDLLSQGLGETQYF TGTGCCACCAGCAGAGATCTTCTTTCACAGGGGTTGGGAGAGACCCAGTACTTC TRBD1 TRBJ2-5 few TRBV15
CASSPGGGNQPQHF TGTGCCAGCAGCCCCGGAGGGGGCAATCAGCCCCAGCATTTT NA TRBJ1-5 few TRBV7-2
CASNNEGGYTF TGTGCCAGCAACAATGAGGGCGGCTACACCTTC NA TRBJ1-2 NA TRBV6-5
CAWEIMGNTEAFF TGTGCCTGGGAGATCATGGGGAACACTGAAGCTTTCTTT NA TRBJ1-1 NA TRBV30
CASSPLGGDGYTF TGTGCCAGTAGTCCTCTGGGCGGGGATGGCTACACCTTC NA TRBJ1-2 few TRBV19
CAASRPVDTEAFF TGTGCCGCCTCAAGGCCGGTGGACACTGAAGCTTTCTTT NA TRBJ1-1 NA TRBV19
CASSHTGSSSYEQYF TGTGCCAGCAGTCATACAGGGAGTAGCTCCTACGAGCAGTACTTC NA TRBJ2-7 few TRBV27
CASSLVSGHGYTF TGTGCCAGCAGCTTAGTATCAGGGCATGGCTACACCTTC NA TRBJ1-2 few TRBV7-2
CASSQLNEQYF TGTGCCAGCAGCCAACTTAACGAGCAGTACTTC NA TRBJ2-7 NA TRBV16
CASRFGPHYGYTF TGTGCCAGCAGATTCGGGCCTCACTATGGCTACACCTTC NA TRBJ1-2 few TRBV6-5
CASSQEASGGTQYF TGCGCCAGCAGCCAAGAGGCTAGCGGGGGAACCCAGTACTTC TRBD2 TRBJ2-5 NA TRBV4-3
CAISGGQNSPLHF TGTGCCATCAGTGGAGGACAAAATTCACCCCTCCACTTT NA TRBJ1-6 NA TRBV10-3
CASSRDRNYEQYF TGTGCCAGTAGTAGGGACAGAAACTACGAGCAGTACTTC TRBD1 TRBJ2-7 NA TRBV19
CASSPAGGEKLFF TGTGCCAGCAGCCCTGCGGGGGGTGAAAAACTGTTTTTT NA TRBJ1-4 NA TRBV7-9
CASSEWGQAGQETQYF TGTGCCAGCAGTGAATGGGGACAGGCAGGCCAAGAGACCCAGTACTTC TRBD1 TRBJ2-5 few TRBV6-1
CASSSRTSGSYEQYF TGTGCCAGCAGTTCCAGGACTAGCGGCTCCTACGAGCAGTACTTC TRBD2 TRBJ2-7 many TRBV28
CASKGTGGNIQYF TGTGCCAGCAAGGGGACAGGAGGGAACATTCAGTACTTC TRBD1 TRBJ2-4 few TRBV6-5
CASSPSGGLSYEQYF TGTGCCAGCAGCCCTAGCGGGGGGCTCTCCTACGAGCAGTACTTC TRBD2 TRBJ2-7 once TRBV11-2
CAKTRQDKWYF TGTGCCAAAACAAGACAGGACAAATGGTATTTT NA TRBJ2-3 NA TRBV6-1
CASSPAGAEFYGYTF TGTGCCAGCTCACCAGCAGGGGCCGAATTCTATGGCTACACCTTC NA TRBJ1-2 NA TRBV18